Listed below are T cell receptor beta chains from one sample, sequenced in a study of T cell repertoires in cytomegalovirus infection. TCRdb independently ran MiXCR on the reads; one entry per CDR3 protein. Found here are approximately 100,000 distinct CDR3 sequences, less than 25% of them singletons; the top ten hold approximately 39%. Input material: CD8+ T cells from PBMCs. The receptors derive from a human donor in good health (CMV status not recorded). Some clones in this sample may be carry-over from other donors' samples. CDR3s include the opening cysteine and the closing phenylalanine or tryptophan. A D gene is named only where the DNA matches it firmly. Size is omitted from some rows. Given values are once, few, many or a class for expanded clones.

TRBV25-1,TRBJ2-7,NA,NA,CASSEGDYGYEQYF,TGTGCCAGCAGTGAAGGAGATTATGGGTACGAGCAGTACTTC
TRBV27,TRBJ2-4,NA,many,CASSLGPPVGAKNIQYF,TGTGCCAGCAGTTTGGGACCCCCGGTGGGAGCCAAAAACATTCAGTACTTC
TRBV7-9,TRBJ1-6,TRBD1,many,CASTPAQGDSPLHF,TGTGCCAGCACCCCAGCACAGGGGGATTCACCCCTCCACTTT
TRBV27,TRBJ2-5,NA,NA,CASSFVEGETQYF,TGTGCCAGCAGTTTCGTGGAGGGAGAGACCCAGTACTTC
TRBV7-2,TRBJ1-2,TRBD1,NA,CASSLGQGAITF,TGTGCCAGCAGCTTAGGACAGGGAGCCATCACCTTC
TRBV7-8,TRBJ2-3,NA,many,CASSVGKRIGEDTQYF,TGTGCCAGCAGCGTGGGAAAAAGGATTGGGGAAGATACGCAGTATTTT
TRBV14,TRBJ2-5,TRBD2,NA,CASSQGLAGAIETQYF,TGTGCCAGCAGCCAGGGACTAGCGGGAGCTATAGAGACCCAGTACTTC
TRBV28,TRBJ2-1,NA,NA,CASIGSISYNEQFF,TGTGCCAGCATCGGGTCTATCTCCTACAATGAGCAGTTCTTC
TRBV7-2,TRBJ2-1,TRBD2,NA,CASSLAAGAEQFF,TGTGCCAGCAGCTTAGCAGCGGGGGCCGAGCAGTTCTTC
TRBV2,TRBJ2-1,TRBD1,NA,CANNAITGDPHNEQFF,TGTGCCAACAATGCCATAACAGGGGACCCCCACAATGAGCAGTTCTTC
TRBV4-3,TRBJ1-1,NA,few,CASSQSGATYEAFF,TGCGCCAGCAGCCAATCGGGGGCAACTTATGAAGCTTTCTTT
TRBV13,TRBJ2-3,NA,NA,CASSPPEGGHTDTQYF,TGTGCCAGCAGCCCCCCGGAGGGGGGGCACACAGATACGCAGTATTTT
TRBV7-2,TRBJ2-1,TRBD2,many,CASSLTSGGEQFF,TGTGCCAGCAGCTTAACTAGCGGTGGTGAGCAGTTCTTC
TRBV20-1,TRBJ1-3,NA,few,CSARPNTGTSGNTIYF,TGCAGTGCTAGACCTAACACCGGGACCTCTGGAAACACCATATATTTT